This is a list of T cell receptor beta chains from one sample in a study of blood T cell repertoires in COVID-19. Repertoires were generated with immunoSEQ multiplex PCR, while TCRdb's copy carries only in-frame clones and drops some. Among 40,000 to 55,000 clones listed, nearly 90% were seen once. Source material: peripheral blood. The source of these receptors is a man between 65 and 79 years old with active COVID-19. CDR3s leave out the opening cysteine and the closing phenylalanine or tryptophan. Each record gives: clone size, V gene, CDR3 protein. For some rows the clone size is stated as once, few or many, or as a class when expanded; others skip it.

size: .; V: TRBV6-6; CDR3: ASIPTGGNTEAF
size: .; V: TRBV7-8; CDR3: ASQQPGREGADNEQF
size: once; V: TRBV6-5; CDR3: ASSPVGGYGYT
size: once; V: TRBV7-2; CDR3: ASSLSGRNTIY
size: .; V: TRBV7-8; CDR3: ASSLKRDYQETQY
size: .; V: TRBV2; CDR3: ASITGSSYNSPLH
size: .; V: TRBV19; CDR3: ASSPGQKETQY
size: .; V: TRBV7-2; CDR3: ASRGVGLARQETQY
size: .; V: TRBV6-5; CDR3: ASSPTLTGDYGYT
size: .; V: TRBV12-3/TRBV12-4; CDR3: ASSPQGETQY
size: once; V: TRBV6-5; CDR3: ASRTDRGLDTQY
size: .; V: TRBV7-2; CDR3: ASSLASTAQETQY
size: .; V: TRBV7-6; CDR3: ASSFGQGADTQY
size: .; V: TRBV19; CDR3: ASTPRDRGYEQY
size: .; V: TRBV7-2; CDR3: ASTSDSGRNSPLH
size: .; V: TRBV5-6; CDR3: ASSLLSKNTEAF
size: .; V: TRBV6-5; CDR3: ASSPTGTGLYGYT
size: .; V: TRBV18; CDR3: ASSPPASGFNEQF
size: once; V: TRBV3-1/TRBV3-2; CDR3: ASSQVPGRHTYTDTQY
size: .; V: TRBV9; CDR3: ASSEAFGEVGTDTQY
size: .; V: TRBV7-2; CDR3: ASSLLLQDGYT
size: .; V: TRBV6-5; CDR3: ASLAIGGNTIY
size: .; V: TRBV5-6; CDR3: ASSWGSRGQLD
size: .; V: TRBV28; CDR3: ASSILQGRAQH
size: .; V: TRBV19; CDR3: ASSLLTGELF
size: .; V: TRBV6-6; CDR3: ASSYFLGEAF
size: .; V: TRBV5-1; CDR3: ASSTSEGAGQETQY
size: .; V: TRBV28; CDR3: ASSFSGGSYNEQF
size: .; V: TRBV19; CDR3: ASSDDRGNYGYT
size: few; V: TRBV27; CDR3: ASSVRDNSYEQY
size: .; V: TRBV28; CDR3: ASSSQVGEAF
size: few; V: TRBV2; CDR3: ASSSGEGNQPQH
size: .; V: TRBV7-3; CDR3: ASSSTGTTGNTIY
size: .; V: TRBV3-1/TRBV3-2; CDR3: ASSPHRNTNTGELF
size: .; V: TRBV18; CDR3: ASSPDRNTGELF
size: .; V: TRBV5-1; CDR3: ASRRPSGNNEQF
size: .; V: TRBV5-8; CDR3: ASSKGTSGADTQY
size: .; V: TRBV5-1; CDR3: ASSLVFSGELF
size: .; V: TRBV5-1; CDR3: ASSSATGGRNNEQF
size: .; V: TRBV5-1; CDR3: ASTPRRGPGQTDEQF
size: .; V: TRBV4-3; CDR3: ASSQPGQVDEAF
size: .; V: TRBV2; CDR3: ASREGTSGGYTQY
size: .; V: TRBV15; CDR3: ATSRGEGETQY
size: .; V: TRBV7-2; CDR3: ASSFPGGYYVQY
size: .; V: TRBV24-1; CDR3: ATSEHYDYEQY
size: .; V: TRBV2; CDR3: ASSEALVELENGELF
size: .; V: TRBV12-5; CDR3: ASGVTGIDYGYT
size: .; V: TRBV18; CDR3: ASSPRTGSSYNSPLH
size: .; V: TRBV7-2; CDR3: ASSLGGGEPDTQY
size: .; V: TRBV2; CDR3: ASSADRGGTGELF
size: .; V: TRBV7-2; CDR3: ASSLRRRSHNEQF
size: .; V: TRBV7-3; CDR3: ASSLGHGETQY
size: .; V: TRBV10-3; CDR3: AISGTSGDEQF